The entry that follows covers one TCR beta chain sequence. It has no known antigen specificity. Per-base qualities were not stored, and no clone one base away is much larger. Other DNA sequences within the sample encode an identical CDR3. The immunoSEQ Assay, a bias-controlled multiplex PCR, was used to amplify TCRbeta CDR3 regions from genomic DNA. The original methods were these. The number of nucleated cells in each sample was estimated from the amplification of reference gene primers within the assay. Sequence reads were collapsed and filtered to measure the absolute abundance of every unique TCRbeta CDR3 rearrangement. For each sample, productive Simpson clonality was calculated as the square root of Simpson's diversity index across productive rearrangements. In its TCRdb copy, this immuneACCESS table keeps in-frame sequences only and misses some clones. Where compared with another copy, unresolved V genes explain less than half of these, and the others have no known cause. The DNA was the basis for D and trimming; V, J and clone size are from that table. For this sample the table gives 85,000 to 100,000 clones, of which about 86% were detected only once. The ten largest clones represent around 2% of the sample.

One collaborating source in Seattle enrolled patients during active infection and followed them longitudinally through the course of disease. Each collaborating institution followed its own protocols to collect whole blood in K2EDTA tubes. For TCRbeta analysis, collaborator samples were shipped as frozen whole blood, as isolated PBMCs, or as DNA extracted from either sample type. These data come from a study of blood T cell repertoires in COVID-19 (dated by TCRdb to 2018 to 2021). In terms of the full investigation: Samples covering the acute and convalescent phases of COVID-19 were provided by collaborators in the United States, Italy and Spain. The sample metadata nearly always contained a de-identified subject ID, COVID-19 status, age in years and sex. The material from the prospective study consisted of cDNA or gDNA derived from T cells, B-cell-depleted T cells, or PBMCs. The samples were drawn from the first 160 participants of the ongoing ImmuneRACE study and from 1,254 subjects provided by 6 global collaborators. Where HLA class I and class II types were available, the types were taken from metadata supplied by the sample provider, not from assay-based typing. The repertoires were released in a freely available public database intended as a resource for research on the immune response to SARS-CoV-2. The dataset comprised deeply sampled blood TCRbeta repertoires from subjects exposed to, actively infected with, or recovered from COVID-19.

Paper-wide results and their limitations: The quantity of clinical and demographic metadata differed by source and by participant and was supplied without curation.

At the junction V is shortened by 0 bases and J by 4 bases, with 4 bases in between. In the germline V gene, CDR1 corresponds to SGHTA and CDR2 to FQGTGA. From cysteine to phenylalanine, the CDR3 is 13 amino acids long. Only the CDR3 part of the read is kept: 39 bases, read in frame from the first base. The chain joins TRBV7-3 to TRBJ1-5; the D segment cannot be called with confidence. The origin of this receptor is a man between 45 and 60 years old with COVID-19, enrolled during active disease. Sequenced material: peripheral blood. The DNA sequence is as follows: TGTGCCAGCAGCTTAACCGGGAATCAGCCCCAGCATTTT. Translated, it gives CASSLTGNQPQHF.